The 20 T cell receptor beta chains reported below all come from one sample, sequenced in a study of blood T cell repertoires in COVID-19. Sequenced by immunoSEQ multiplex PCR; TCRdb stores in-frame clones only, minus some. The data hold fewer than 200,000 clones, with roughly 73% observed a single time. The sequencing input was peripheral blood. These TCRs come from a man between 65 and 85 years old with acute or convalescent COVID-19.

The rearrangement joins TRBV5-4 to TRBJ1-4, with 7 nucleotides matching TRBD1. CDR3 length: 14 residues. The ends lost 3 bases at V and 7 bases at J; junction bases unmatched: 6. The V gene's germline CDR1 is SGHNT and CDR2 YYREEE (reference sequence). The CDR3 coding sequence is TGTGCCAGCAGCTACCGGGACAGCCTTGAAAAACTGTTTTTT. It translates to CASSYRDSLEKLFF.

CDR3 coding DNA: TGTGCCAGCAGGCAGTTACTGGGACTAGCGGGAGGGTTTGAGCAGTTCTTC. Translated, it gives CASRQLLGLAGGFEQFF. The chain couples TRBV28 to TRBJ2-1; 16 bases map to TRBD2. The CDR3 is 17 residues long. J was trimmed by 9 bases and V by 6 bases; bases with no gene match: 11. The germline V gene encodes CDR1 MDHEN and CDR2 SYDVKM.

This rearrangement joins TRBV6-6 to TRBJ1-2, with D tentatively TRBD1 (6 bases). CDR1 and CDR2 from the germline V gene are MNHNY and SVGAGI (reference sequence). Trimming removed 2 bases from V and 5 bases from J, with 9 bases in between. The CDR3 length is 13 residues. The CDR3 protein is CASSYTRGYGYTF. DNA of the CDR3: TGTGCCAGCAGTTACACCAGGGGATATGGCTACACCTTC.

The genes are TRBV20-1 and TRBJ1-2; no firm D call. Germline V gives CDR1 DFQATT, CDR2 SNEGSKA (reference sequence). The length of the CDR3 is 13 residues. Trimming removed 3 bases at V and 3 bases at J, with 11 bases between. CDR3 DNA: TGCAGTGCTAGTTCCGACAAGGACTATGGCTACACCTTC. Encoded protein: CSASSDKDYGYTF.

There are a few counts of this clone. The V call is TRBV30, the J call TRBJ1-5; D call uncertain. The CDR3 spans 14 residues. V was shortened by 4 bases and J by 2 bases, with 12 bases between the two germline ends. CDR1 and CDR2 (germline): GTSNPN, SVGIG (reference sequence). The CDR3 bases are TGTGCCTGGACGAAAGAGGATGGCAATCAGCCCCAGCATTTT. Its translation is CAWTKEDGNQPQHF.

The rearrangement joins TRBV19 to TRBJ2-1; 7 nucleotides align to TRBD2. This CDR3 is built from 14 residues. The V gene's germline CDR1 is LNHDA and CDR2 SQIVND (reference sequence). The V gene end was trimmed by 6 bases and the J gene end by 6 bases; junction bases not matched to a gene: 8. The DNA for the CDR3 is TGTGCCAGTAGGGGACTACTGCTCCCCAATGAGCAGTTCTTC. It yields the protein CASRGLLLPNEQFF.

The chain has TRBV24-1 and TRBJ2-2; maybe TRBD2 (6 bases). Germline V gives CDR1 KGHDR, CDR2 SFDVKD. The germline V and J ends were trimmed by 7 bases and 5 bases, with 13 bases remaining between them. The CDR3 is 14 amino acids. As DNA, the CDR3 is TGTGCCACCAGCAAGACGGGGGTGACCGGGGAGCTGTTTTTT. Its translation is CATSKTGVTGELFF.

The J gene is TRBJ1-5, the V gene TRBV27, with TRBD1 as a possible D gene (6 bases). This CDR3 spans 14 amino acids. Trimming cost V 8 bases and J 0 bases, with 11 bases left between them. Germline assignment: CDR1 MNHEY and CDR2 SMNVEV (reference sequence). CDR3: CASRRGGSNQPQHF. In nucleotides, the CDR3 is TGTGCCAGCCGGAGGGGGGGTAGCAATCAGCCCCAGCATTTT.

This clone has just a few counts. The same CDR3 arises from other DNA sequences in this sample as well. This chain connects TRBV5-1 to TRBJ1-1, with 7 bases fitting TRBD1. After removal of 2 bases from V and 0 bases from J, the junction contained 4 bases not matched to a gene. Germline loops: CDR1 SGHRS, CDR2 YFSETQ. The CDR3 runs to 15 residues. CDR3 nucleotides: TGCGCCAGCAGCTTAACCGGGACAGTGAACACTGAAGCTTTCTTT. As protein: CASSLTGTVNTEAFF. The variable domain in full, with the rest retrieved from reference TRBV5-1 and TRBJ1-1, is KAGVTQTPRYLIKTRGQQVTLSCSPISGHRSVSWYQQTPGQGLQFLFEYFSETQRNKGNFPGRFSGRQFSNSRSEMNVSTLELGDSALYLCASSLTGTVNTEAFFGQGTRLTVV.

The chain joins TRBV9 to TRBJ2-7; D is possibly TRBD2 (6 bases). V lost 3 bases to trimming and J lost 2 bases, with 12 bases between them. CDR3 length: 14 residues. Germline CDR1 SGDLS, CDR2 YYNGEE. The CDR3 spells CASSGLDYPYEQYF. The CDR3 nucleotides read TGTGCCAGCAGCGGACTGGACTACCCCTACGAGCAGTACTTC.

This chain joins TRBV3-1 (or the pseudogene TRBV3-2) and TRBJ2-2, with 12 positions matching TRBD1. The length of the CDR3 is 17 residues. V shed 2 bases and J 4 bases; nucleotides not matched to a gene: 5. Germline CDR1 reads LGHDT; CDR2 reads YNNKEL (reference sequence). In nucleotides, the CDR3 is TGTGCCAGCAGCCAAAGGGACAGGGGGCGGGTCACCGGGGAGCTGTTTTTT. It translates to CASSQRDRGRVTGELFF.

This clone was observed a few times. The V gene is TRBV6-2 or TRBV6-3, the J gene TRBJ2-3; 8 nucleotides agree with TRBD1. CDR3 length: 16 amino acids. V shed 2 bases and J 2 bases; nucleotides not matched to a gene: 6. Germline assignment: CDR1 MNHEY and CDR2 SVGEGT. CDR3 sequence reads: CASSYGPGQVTDTQYF. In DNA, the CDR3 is TGTGCCAGCAGTTACGGGCCGGGACAGGTCACAGATACGCAGTATTTT.

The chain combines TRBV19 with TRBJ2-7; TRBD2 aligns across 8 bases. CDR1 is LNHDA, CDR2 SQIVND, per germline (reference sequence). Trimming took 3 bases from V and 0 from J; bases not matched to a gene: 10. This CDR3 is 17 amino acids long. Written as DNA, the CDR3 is TGTGCCAGTAGTATTCGGGGGGGACTATCGAGCTCCTACGAGCAGTACTTC. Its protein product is CASSIRGGLSSSYEQYF.

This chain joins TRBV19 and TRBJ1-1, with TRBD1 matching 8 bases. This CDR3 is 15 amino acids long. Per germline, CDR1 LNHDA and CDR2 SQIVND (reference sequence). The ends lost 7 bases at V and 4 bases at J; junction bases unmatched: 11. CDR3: CASIRTGRGTTEAFF. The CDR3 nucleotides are TGTGCCAGTATACGGACAGGGAGGGGGACCACTGAAGCTTTCTTT.

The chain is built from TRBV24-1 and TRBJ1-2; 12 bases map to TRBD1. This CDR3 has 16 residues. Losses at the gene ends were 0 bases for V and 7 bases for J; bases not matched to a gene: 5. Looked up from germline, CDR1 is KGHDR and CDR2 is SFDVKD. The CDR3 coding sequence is TGTGCCACCAGTGATTTGAGGGGGACAGGGGGCTTTGGCTACACCTTC. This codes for CATSDLRGTGGFGYTF.

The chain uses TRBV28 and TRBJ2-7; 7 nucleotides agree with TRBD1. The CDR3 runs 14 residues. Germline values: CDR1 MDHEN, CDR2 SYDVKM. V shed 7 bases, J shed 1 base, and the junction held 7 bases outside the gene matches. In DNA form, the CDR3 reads TGTGCCAGCAACTACGGGGACAGATCCTACGAGCAGTACTTC. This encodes CASNYGDRSYEQYF.

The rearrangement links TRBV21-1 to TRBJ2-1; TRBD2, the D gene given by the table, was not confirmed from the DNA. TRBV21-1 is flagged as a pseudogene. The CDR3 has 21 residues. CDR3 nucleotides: TGTGCCAGCAGCAAAGCACCCAAGGCCGGGTTTAAGCGGGAGGATTGGAATGAGCAGTTCTTC. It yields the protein CASSKAPKAGFKREDWNEQFF.

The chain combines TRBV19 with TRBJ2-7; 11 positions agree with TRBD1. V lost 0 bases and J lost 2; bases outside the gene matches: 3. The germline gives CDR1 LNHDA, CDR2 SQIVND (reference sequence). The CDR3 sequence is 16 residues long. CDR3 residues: CASSIEGQGDPYEQYF. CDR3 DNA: TGTGCCAGTAGTATAGAGGGACAGGGGGACCCCTACGAGCAGTACTTC.

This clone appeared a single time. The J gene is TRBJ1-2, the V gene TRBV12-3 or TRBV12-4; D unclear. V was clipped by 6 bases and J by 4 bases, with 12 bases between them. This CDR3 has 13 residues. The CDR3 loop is CASSPDTRYGYTF. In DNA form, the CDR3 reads TGTGCCAGCAGCCCAGACACCCGCTATGGCTACACCTTC.

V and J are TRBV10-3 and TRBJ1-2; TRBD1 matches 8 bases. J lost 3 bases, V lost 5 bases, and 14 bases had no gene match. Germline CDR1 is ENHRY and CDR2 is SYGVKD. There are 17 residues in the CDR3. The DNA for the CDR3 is TGTGCCATCAGTACATCGGAATCCGGACAGGGTGACTATGGCTACACCTTC. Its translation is CAISTSESGQGDYGYTF.